The present entry profiles one T cell receptor beta chain with its context. Its antigen is currently not known. Base qualities are not provided; no much larger clone lies one nucleotide away. This sample was taken from a study of CD8+ T cells in alopecia areata (dated by TCRdb to the late 2010s). About the investigation overall: Treated patients were enrolled in an open-label pilot trial of oral tofacitinib at 5 to 10 mg twice daily for moderate-to-severe alopecia areata. Patients stayed on tofacitinib for 6 to 18 months and then had 6 months of follow-up off drug so that delayed response and recurrence could be assessed. Amplification of TCRbeta CDR3 regions was done by immunoSEQ multiplex PCR using 35 Vbeta forward primers and 13 Jbeta reverse primers. High-throughput TCRbeta sequencing was used to examine T cell clonal expansion in alopecia areata in both the C3H/HeJ mouse model and human patients. On the human side, TCRbeta sequencing was run on scalp tissue and on sorted CD4+ and CD8+ peripheral blood T cells from healthy controls and from alopecia areata patients with either patchy or totalis/universalis disease. RNA was extracted with the PAXgene miRNA kit for fixed scalp, the miRNeasy kit for PBMCs, and the RNeasy kit for mouse skin. Clonality in the scalp was compared among normal scalp (n=4), patchy alopecia areata scalp (n=8), and alopecia totalis/universalis scalp (n=8). Tofacitinib-treated patients had biopsies at baseline and at 4 and 24 weeks of treatment, with a later scalp biopsy in several patients. Disease severity in treated patients was measured with the SALT score, which quantifies the percentage of affected scalp surface area.

There are 16 amino acids in the CDR3, from cysteine to phenylalanine inclusive. The entry retains the CDR3 DNA only, 48 bases that are in frame from base 1. Sequences SGDLS (CDR1) and YYNGEE (CDR2) are obtained from the germline V gene. Clipping removes 0 bases from V and 8 bases from J, with 12 as the unmatched junction base count. In the paper's terms, the treatment or condition label means: oral pan-JAK inhibitor, 5-10 mg twice daily. Peripheral blood and lesional scalp punch biopsies were obtained from patients with alopecia areata. PBMCs were separated by density centrifugation and stained for CD3, CD4 and CD8, after which CD4+ and CD8+ T cells were sorted on a FACSAria. The paper's findings and limits, for the study overall: The treated cohort was small, with a single nonresponder, so links between baseline CD8+ expansion and response need larger studies. Scalp TCR repertoire analysis is complicated because resident alphabeta T cells in normal human skin are also sequenced, whereas mouse skin is dominated by gammadelta T cells. Many expanded lesional clones were found to persist in scalp and blood during tofacitinib treatment, and relapse after treatment cessation may be partly explained by this persistence. With tofacitinib, both scalp clonality and the number of expanded CD8+ clones among the top 100 scalp clones went down significantly. Shared TCR sequences between patients were less evident than in mice, which may be partly attributable to HLA diversity in the patient population. Lesional scalp, especially in alopecia totalis/universalis, showed higher clonality and more expanded CD8+ clones than normal scalp, suggesting antigenic drive.

Libraries were prepared through the immunoSEQ multiplex PCR assay. RNA was extracted from all samples and reverse transcribed into cDNA as template for TCR sequencing. First-strand cDNA was synthesized with SuperScript III using a 2:1 mix of oligo-dT and random hexamers. A synthetic immune receptor repertoire was used to measure amplification bias, and any remaining bias was corrected computationally. On the authors' methods: Raw reads were preprocessed to remove errors, and CDR3 was defined by IMGT conventions from the conserved cysteine to phenylalanine. Clonality was computed by normalizing Shannon entropy by log2 of the number of productive unique TCRs and subtracting the result from 1. Whether scalp clones were CD4 or CD8 was inferred by matching scalp TCRbeta sequences against CD4 and CD8 repertoires sorted from blood. The source is immuneACCESS, and TCRdb retained only in-frame sequences with V and J called. Part of the clones is not carried over; for the studies checked, unresolved V genes explain less than half of this, and the remainder is unexplained. D and trimming were read from the DNA, whereas the V and J calls and clone size are those reported in that table. Within this sample are nearly 95,000 clones, with over 70% of them counted one time only. Of the sample, 17% falls within the top ten clones.

The sample consisted of CD8+ T cells sorted from blood, taken around week 42, from a patient treated with tofacitinib. The V gene is TRBV9 and the J gene is TRBJ1-2; TRBD1 fits 8 bases in the junction. The TCR comes from a human donor with alopecia areata. The DNA sequence is as follows: TGTGCCAGCAGCGTAGTAGGAGAGGGACAGGCAGAGGGCTACACCTTC. It translates as CASSVVGEGQAEGYTF.